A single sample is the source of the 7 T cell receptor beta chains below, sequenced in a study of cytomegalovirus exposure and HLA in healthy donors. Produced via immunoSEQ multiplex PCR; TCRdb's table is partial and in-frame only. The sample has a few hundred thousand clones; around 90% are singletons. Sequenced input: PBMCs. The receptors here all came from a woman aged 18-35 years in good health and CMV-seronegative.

CDR3 region: CASSLMSSGANVLTF. CDR3 in DNA: TGTGCCAGCAGCTTAATGAGCTCTGGGGCCAACGTCCTGACTTTC. The chain links TRBV7-3 to TRBJ2-6; D gene ambiguous. V lost 1 base, J lost 0 bases, and 4 bases lay in between. The germline V gene has CDR1 SGHTA and CDR2 FQGTGA. The CDR3 extends over 15 amino acids. The full variable domain, in which reference TRBV7-3 and TRBJ2-6 provide the parts outside the CDR3, is GAGVSQTPSNKVTEKGKYVELRCDPISGHTALYWYRQSLGQGPEFLIYFQGTGAADDSGLPNDRFFAVRPEGSVSTLKIQRTERGDSAVYLCASSLMSSGANVLTFGAGSRLTVL.

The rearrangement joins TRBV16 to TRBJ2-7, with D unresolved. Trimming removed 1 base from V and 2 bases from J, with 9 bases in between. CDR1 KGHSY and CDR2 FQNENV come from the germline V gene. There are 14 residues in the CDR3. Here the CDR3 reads CASSQFNSTYEQYF. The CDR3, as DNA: TGTGCCAGCAGCCAATTTAACAGTACCTACGAGCAGTACTTC. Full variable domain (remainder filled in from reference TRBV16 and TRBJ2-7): GEEVAQTPKHLVRGEGQKAKLYCAPIKGHSYVFWYQQVLKNEFKFLISFQNENVFDETGMPKERFSAKCLPNSPCSLEIQATKLEDSAVYFCASSQFNSTYEQYFGPGTRLTVT.

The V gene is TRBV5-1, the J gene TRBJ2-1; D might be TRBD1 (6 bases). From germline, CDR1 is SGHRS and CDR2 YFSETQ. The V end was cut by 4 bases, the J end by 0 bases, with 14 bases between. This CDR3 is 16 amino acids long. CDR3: CASSSYRDRSYNEQFF. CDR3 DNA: TGCGCCAGCAGCAGCTACAGGGACCGCTCCTACAATGAGCAGTTCTTC.

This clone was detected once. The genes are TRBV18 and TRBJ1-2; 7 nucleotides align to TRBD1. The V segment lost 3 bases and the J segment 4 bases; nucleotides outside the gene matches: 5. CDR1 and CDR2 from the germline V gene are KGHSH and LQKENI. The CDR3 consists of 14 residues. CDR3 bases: TGTGCCAGCTCACCGGACAGGTCCGGCTATGGCTACACCTTC. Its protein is CASSPDRSGYGYTF. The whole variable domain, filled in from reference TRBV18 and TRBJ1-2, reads NAGVMQNPRHLVRRRGQEARLRCSPMKGHSHVYWYRQLPEEGLKFMVYLQKENIIDESGMPKERFSAEFPKEGPSILRIQQVVRGDSAAYFCASSPDRSGYGYTFGSGTRLTVV.

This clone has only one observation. CDR3 nucleotides: TGTGCCAGCACCGACCAGGGGTTGGACGAGCAGTACGTC. Translating it yields CASTDQGLDEQYV. J is TRBJ2-7 and V is TRBV28; a possible D gene is TRBD1 (6 bases). Germline V CDR1 and CDR2: MDHEN, SYDVKM. The CDR3 runs 13 residues. V lost 7 bases and J 5 bases, leaving 15 bases between the germline ends.

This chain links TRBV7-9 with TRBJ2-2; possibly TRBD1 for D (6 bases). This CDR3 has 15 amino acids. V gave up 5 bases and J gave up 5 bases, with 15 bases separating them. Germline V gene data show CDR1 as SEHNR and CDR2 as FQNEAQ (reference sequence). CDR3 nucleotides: TGTGCCAGCAGCCTACACAGAAGGGGGACCGGGGAGCTGTTTTTT. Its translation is CASSLHRRGTGELFF.

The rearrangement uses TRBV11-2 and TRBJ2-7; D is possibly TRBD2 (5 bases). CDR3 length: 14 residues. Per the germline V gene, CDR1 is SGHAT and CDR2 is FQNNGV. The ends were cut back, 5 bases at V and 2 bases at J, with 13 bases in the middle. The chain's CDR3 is CASSRLPGAYEQYF. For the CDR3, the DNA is TGTGCCAGCAGCCGCTTACCCGGGGCCTACGAGCAGTACTTC.